This is a list of T cell receptor beta chains from one sample in a study of T cell repertoires in cytomegalovirus infection. TCRdb analysed the reads with MiXCR anew, one entry per CDR3 protein. The table lists some 920,000 distinct CDR3 sequences, around 29% of them singletons. Their antigens are not known. This specimen was cultured CD8+ T cells from PBMCs, taken from culture after CMV antigen stimulation. Every receptor here comes from a human donor in good health (CMV status not recorded). Some clones in this sample may be carry-over from other donors' samples. The CDR3 runs from the conserved cysteine through the conserved F or W. The D gene is left open where the match is weak. Clone size appears in some rows only: once, few, many, or a class for an expanded clone.

cdr3_length j_call clone_size d_call v_call cdr3_aa cdr3_nt
14 TRBJ2-1 many TRBD2 TRBV6-5 CASSNSGGDNEQFF TGTGCCAGCAGCAACAGCGGGGGGGACAATGAGCAGTTCTTC
12 TRBJ2-7 . . TRBV20-1 CSARINSYEQYF TGCAGTGCTCGGATTAACTCCTACGAGCAGTACTTC
14 TRBJ2-7 few . TRBV7-6 CASSSRDGGFEQYF TGTGCCAGCAGCTCCCGGGACGGGGGATTCGAGCAGTACTTC
16 TRBJ2-7 . . TRBV3-1 CASSRMGSQSSYEQYF TGTGCCAGCAGCCGAATGGGAAGTCAGAGCTCCTACGAGCAGTACTTC
14 TRBJ2-3 few TRBD2 TRBV27 CASSYRGGTDTQYF TGTGCCAGCAGTTACCGGGGGGGCACAGATACGCAGTATTTT
13 TRBJ2-4 . TRBD1 TRBV6-2/TRBV6-3 CASRQGAENIQYF TGTGCCAGCAGACAGGGGGCCGAAAACATTCAGTACTTC
22 TRBJ2-3 . . TRBV23-1 CASSQPDSYNTAFGLRTDTQYF TGCGCCAGCAGTCAACCCGACAGTTACAACACCGCATTTGGTCTACGCACAGATACGCAGTATTTT
16 TRBJ1-1 . . TRBV5-1 CASSLKTAGVNTEAFF TGCGCCAGCAGCTTGAAGACGGCAGGGGTGAACACTGAAGCTTTCTTT
16 TRBJ2-3 . . TRBV9 CASSAWDTSSTDTQYF TGTGCCAGCAGCGCCTGGGACACATCCAGCACAGATACGCAGTATTTT
14 TRBJ1-2 many . TRBV7-8 CASTPGASNYGYTF TGTGCCAGCACCCCAGGGGCTTCTAACTATGGCTACACCTTC